The 17 T cell receptor beta chains below come from one sample, sequenced in a study of shared clonotypes between healthy human individuals. Method: immunoSEQ multiplex PCR; TCRdb's copy keeps in-frame clones and lacks some. This table has about half a million clones, less than 85% appearing once. Sequenced sample: PBMCs. Receptors originate from a woman between 35 and 50 years old in good health. Some clones in this sample may be carry-over from other donors' samples.

The chain is built from TRBV11-2 and TRBJ1-1, with 7 positions matching TRBD1. The CDR3 consists of 15 residues. Germline V gene data show CDR1 as SGHAT and CDR2 as FQNNGV. V was pared by 4 bases and J by 0 bases, with 5 bases of the junction left unmatched. This CDR3 is CASSSYRGLNTEAFF. The CDR3 nucleotides are TGTGCCAGCAGCTCCTACAGGGGTCTGAACACTGAAGCTTTCTTT.

With regard to this clone: At one end the junction does not follow the germline gene, possibly because of a read error. The rearrangement joins TRBV7-2 to TRBJ2-1; 12 bases are shared with TRBD2. Germline-derived CDR1 and CDR2 are SGHTA and FQGNSA. CDR3 length: 14 amino acids. CDR3 DNA: TGTGCCAGCAGCTCCACGGGACTAGCGGGTCGGACGGTCTTC. This gives the protein CASSSTGLAGRTVF. Looking up the rest from reference TRBV7-2 and TRBJ2-1 gives the full variable domain: GAGVSQSPSNKVTEKGKDVELRCDPISGHTALYWYRQSLGQGLEFLIYFQGNSAPDKSGLPSDRFSAERTGGSVSTLTIQRTQQEDSAVYLCASSSTGLAGRTVFGPGTRLTVL.

The rearrangement joins TRBV15 to TRBJ1-3, with 7 bases identical to TRBD1. Trimming at V came to 6 bases and at J to 0 bases, leaving 2 bases not matched to a gene. CDR1 and CDR2 (germline): LNHNV, YYDKDF (reference sequence). The CDR3 is 14 amino acids. For the CDR3, the DNA is TGTGCCACCAGGGACAGGAACTCTGGAAACACCATATATTTT. Translation: CATRDRNSGNTIYF.

The gene calls are TRBV9 and TRBJ2-1, with D perhaps matching TRBD2 (5 bases). Germline V gene lookup returns CDR1 SGDLS and CDR2 YYNGEE. V lost 0 bases and J lost 6, with 16 bases in between. The CDR3 has 16 amino acids. The CDR3: CASSVATGLAGNEQFF. The DNA for the CDR3 is TGTGCCAGCAGCGTAGCTACTGGGCTAGCAGGCAATGAGCAGTTCTTC. Full variable domain (remainder filled in from reference TRBV9 and TRBJ2-1): DSGVTQTPKHLITATGQRVTLRCSPRSGDLSVYWYQQSLDQGLQFLIQYYNGEERAKGNILERFSAQQFPDLHSELNLSSLELGDSALYFCASSVATGLAGNEQFFGPGTRLTVL.

The gene calls are TRBV7-9 and TRBJ1-3; D not certain. Germline V gene data show CDR1 as SEHNR and CDR2 as FQNEAQ (reference sequence). The CDR3 is made up of 15 amino acids. V lost 6 bases and J lost 0, with 12 bases in between. In DNA, the CDR3 is TGTGCCAGCAGTCTCGCGGGCATCTCTGGAAACACCATATATTTT. Its translation: CASSLAGISGNTIYF. Variable domain in full (rest from reference TRBV7-9 and TRBJ1-3): DTGVSQNPRHKITKRGQNVTFRCDPISEHNRLYWYRQTLGQGPEFLTYFQNEAQLEKSRLLSDRFSAERPKGSFSTLEIQRTEQGDSAMYLCASSLAGISGNTIYFGEGSWLTVV.

The rearrangement links TRBV11-2 to TRBJ1-5, with D unclear. Germline CDR1 reads SGHAT; CDR2 reads FQNNGV. Trimming pared 8 bases from V and 6 bases from J, leaving 14 bases between. CDR3 length: 13 residues. The CDR3 region has the DNA TGTGCCAGCGGCCGGGGTCTCGGTCAGCCCCAGCATTTT. As protein: CASGRGLGQPQHF.

In DNA form, the CDR3 reads TGTGCCAGCAGTGCCAGGGACAGGCGGCGGGAGGAGCAGTTCTTC. It translates to CASSARDRRREEQFF. This sequence joins TRBV6-1 and TRBJ2-1; D possibly corresponds to TRBD1 (8 bases). V lost 4 bases to trimming and J lost 10 bases, with 20 bases between them. Germline values: CDR1 MNHNS, CDR2 SASEGT. The CDR3 extends over 15 amino acids.

In the case of this clone: In the same sample, other DNA sequences code for this CDR3. The chain combines TRBV18 with TRBJ2-7; no clear D. The V end was cut by 6 bases, the J end by 0 bases, with 6 bases between. Germline V lookup: CDR1 KGHSH, CDR2 LQKENI. The CDR3 covers 12 residues. CDR3 nucleotide sequence: TGTGCCAGCTCCCCCCCCTCCTACGAGCAGTACTTC. Its protein is CASSPPSYEQYF.

About this clone: The same CDR3 can be traced to other DNA sequences in this sample. The chain combines TRBV19 with TRBJ1-5, with 11 bases that match TRBD1. The CDR3 covers 14 residues. V gave up 3 bases and J gave up 6 bases; unmatched junction bases: 1. Germline V gene data show CDR1 as LNHDA and CDR2 as SQIVND (reference sequence). CDR3 amino acids: CASSIGTGGQPQHF. In nucleotides, the CDR3 is TGTGCCAGTAGTATTGGGACAGGGGGTCAGCCCCAGCATTTT.

This clone was detected ten times or more. The sample carries other DNA sequences with the same CDR3. This chain connects TRBV27 to TRBJ1-1; D is perhaps TRBD1 (6 bases). V dropped 2 bases and J dropped 0 bases, with 7 bases sitting between them. In germline, CDR1 is MNHEY, CDR2 SMNVEV (reference sequence). The CDR3 contains 14 residues. CDR3 sequence reads: CASSLNRVNTEAFF. CDR3 DNA sequence: TGTGCCAGCAGTTTAAACAGGGTGAACACTGAAGCTTTCTTT.

The chain carries TRBV28 and TRBJ1-5, with TRBD1 matching 7 bases. The CDR3 totals 13 residues. With V trimmed by 10 bases and J by 7 bases, 10 bases remained unmatched. Germline V gene data show CDR1 as MDHEN and CDR2 as SYDVKM. CDR3 in DNA: TGTGCCATCCGGTCCCAGGGGGGGCAGCCCCAGCATTTT. This sequence encodes CAIRSQGGQPQHF.

The rearrangement links TRBV5-1 to TRBJ2-1, with 11 bases matching TRBD1. The CDR3 sequence is 18 residues long. J lost 2 bases, V lost 7 bases, and 14 bases had no gene match. Germline-derived CDR1 and CDR2 are SGHRS and YFSETQ. CDR3 protein: CASFNGTGGFSTYNEQFF. The CDR3 coding sequence is TGCGCCAGCTTTAACGGGACAGGGGGTTTTAGTACCTACAATGAGCAGTTCTTC.

The rearrangement links TRBV30 to TRBJ1-2; TRBD1 might be the D (6 bases). The CDR3 is 12 amino acids. V shed 0 bases and J shed 10 bases, with 12 bases lying between them. Germline CDR1 reads GTSNPN; CDR2 reads SVGIG (reference sequence). CDR3 in amino acids: CAWSVGRGNYTF. CDR3 nucleotides: TGTGCCTGGAGTGTCGGCAGGGGAAACTACACCTTC.

On this clone itself: Other DNA sequences within the sample encode an identical CDR3. CDR3 DNA: TGTGCCAGCAGCCAATCAGGGTCTGGAAACACCATATATTTT. Its translation: CASSQSGSGNTIYF. The V call is TRBV14, the J call TRBJ1-3; a possible D gene is TRBD1 (5 bases). Trimming left V 2 bases short and J 1 base short, with 6 bases between. CDR1 SGHDN and CDR2 FVKESK come from the germline V gene. The CDR3 is 14 residues long.

This sequence joins TRBV7-9 and TRBJ2-3; 14 bases map to TRBD2. V lost 2 bases and J lost 2; bases outside the gene matches: 6. CDR1 is SEHNR and CDR2 is FQNEAQ in the germline V gene (reference sequence). This CDR3 has 18 residues. This CDR3 reads CASSLTGLAGENTDTQYF. The CDR3 DNA follows: TGTGCCAGCAGCTTAACGGGACTAGCGGGAGAGAACACAGATACGCAGTATTTT.

The DNA for the CDR3 is TGCGCCAGCAGCTTAAGGACACTGAACACTGAAGCTTTCTTT. Translated: CASSLRTLNTEAFF. The genes are TRBV5-1 and TRBJ1-1, with TRBD1 as a possible D gene (5 bases). Deletions cut 2 bases from V and 0 bases from J, with 8 bases between. CDR3 length equals 14 residues. Per germline, CDR1 SGHRS and CDR2 YFSETQ.

The V and J genes are TRBV27 and TRBJ2-1; D is possibly TRBD1 or TRBD2 (6 bases each). V dropped 0 bases and J dropped 13 bases, with 16 bases sitting between them. The CDR3 is 14 amino acids. Germline values: CDR1 MNHEY, CDR2 SMNVEV (reference sequence). The CDR3, as DNA: TGTGCCAGCAGTTTATCGCCTAGCGTCAGGGGCCAGTTCTTC. Amino acids: CASSLSPSVRGQFF.